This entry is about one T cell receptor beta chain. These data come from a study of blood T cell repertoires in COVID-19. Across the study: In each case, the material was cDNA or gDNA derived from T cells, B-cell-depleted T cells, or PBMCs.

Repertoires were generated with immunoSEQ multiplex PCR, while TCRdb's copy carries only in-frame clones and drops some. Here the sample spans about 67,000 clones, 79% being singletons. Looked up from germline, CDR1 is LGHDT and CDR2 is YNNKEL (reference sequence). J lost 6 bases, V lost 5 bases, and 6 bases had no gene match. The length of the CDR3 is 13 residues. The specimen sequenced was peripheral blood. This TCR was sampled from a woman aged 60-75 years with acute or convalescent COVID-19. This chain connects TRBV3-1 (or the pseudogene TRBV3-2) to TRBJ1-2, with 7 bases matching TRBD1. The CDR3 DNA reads TGTGCCAGCAGCGATCCAGGGGGAGATGGCTACACCTTC. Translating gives CASSDPGGDGYTF.